This T cell receptor beta chain comes out of a study of Graves' ophthalmopathy and Graves' hyperthyroidism. The V and J ends lost 3 bases and 6 bases respectively, with 13 bases between them. CDR3 length: 14 residues. Germline V gene sequence: CDR1 SGHRS, CDR2 YFSETQ. Using RNA transcripts, the TCR beta CDR3 regions were amplified. First-round RT-PCR with HTBI primers preceded a second-round multiplex PCR. MiXCR, run by TCRdb on the multiplex PCR reads, gives a single entry per CDR3 protein. Of around 670,000 distinct CDR3 sequences in the sample, 40% were seen once. Study-wide points: Most thyroid-expanded clonotypes exceeding 0.001 frequency were also found in blood.

Donors with ophthalmopathy: moderate-to-severe activity, CAS ≥3, NOSPECS ≥4, duration under 3 months. Patients with other autoimmune diseases, uncontrolled infections, pregnancy or lactation were excluded. Diagnosis relied on clinical symptoms, serum thyroxine, TRAb, thyroid ultrasound and orbital computed tomography. As for this clonotype: The antigen remains unidentified. This may come from a read error, since a much larger clone is one base off.

The genes are TRBV5-1 and TRBJ1-5, with D possibly being TRBD1 (6 bases). The TCR sequence derives from an adult man with Graves' ophthalmopathy. The sample comprised peripheral blood. The CDR3 sequence is CASSWGAGSQPQHF. The CDR3 DNA reads TGCGCCAGCAGCTGGGGGGCAGGGAGTCAGCCCCAGCATTTT.